This is a list of T cell receptor beta chains from one sample in a study of PD-1 blockade in classical Hodgkin lymphoma. TCRdb keeps only in-frame clones here, not all; method: immunoSEQ multiplex PCR. Seen here are about 30,000 clones, under 90% observed once, and the top ten hold about 0.85%. The starting material was CD4+ T cells from blood, obtained before the fourth cycle of nivolumab. All receptors come from a human donor with classical Hodgkin lymphoma. The CDR3 runs from the conserved cysteine through the conserved F or W. Each record gives: V gene, J gene, clone size, D gene, CDR3 protein, CDR3 DNA. The D gene is left open where the match is weak. Rows may omit the clone size; those that give it use once, few, many or a size class.

>TRBV7-6|TRBJ1-6|few|-
CASSLGANSPLHF
TGTGCCAGCAGCCTAGGAGCGAATTCACCCCTCCACTTT
>TRBV4-1|TRBJ2-5|-|-
CASSQGDWIQETQYF
TGCGCCAGCAGCCAAGGGGACTGGATCCAAGAGACCCAGTACTTC
>TRBV7-6|TRBJ1-4|-|-
CASSVTGQGEKLFF
TGTGCCAGCAGCGTAACAGGGCAGGGTGAAAAACTGTTTTTT
>TRBV9|TRBJ2-3|-|TRBD2
CASSTNLLAGGNTDTQYF
TGTGCCAGCAGTACGAACCTCCTAGCGGGGGGTAACACAGATACGCAGTATTTT
>TRBV4-1|TRBJ1-4|-|-
CASSQDQGTTNEKLFF
TGCGCCAGCAGCCAAGATCAGGGAACAACTAATGAAAAACTGTTTTTT
>TRBV2|TRBJ2-7|few|-
CASREDRAYYEQYF
TGTGCCAGCAGGGAGGACAGAGCTTACTACGAGCAGTACTTC
>TRBV15|TRBJ1-5|-|-
CATSLDRGEHQPQHF
TGTGCCACCAGCTTGGACCGCGGGGAACATCAGCCCCAGCATTTT
>TRBV6-5|TRBJ1-2|-|-
CASSYDSYGYTF
TGTGCCAGCAGTTACGACAGCTATGGCTACACCTTC
>TRBV6-6|TRBJ1-4|once|-
CASSYSEEKLFF
TGTGCCAGCAGTTACTCGGAGGAAAAACTGTTTTTT
>TRBV4-2|TRBJ2-1|-|TRBD2
CASSRGLAGGNEQFF
TGTGCCAGCAGCCGCGGACTAGCGGGGGGCAATGAGCAGTTCTTC
>TRBV5-1|TRBJ1-3|once|-
CASSFSGTEKISGNTIYF
TGCGCCAGCAGCTTCTCCGGGACCGAGAAAATCTCTGGAAACACCATATATTTT
>TRBV5-1|TRBJ2-2|once|-
CASSPRPTGELFF
TGCGCCAGCAGCCCTCGACCCACCGGGGAGCTGTTTTTT
>TRBV7-9|TRBJ2-7|-|-
CASSSDRYYEQYF
TGTGCCAGCAGCTCCGACCGATACTACGAGCAGTACTTC
>TRBV4-2|TRBJ1-1|-|-
CASSQGRSTEAFF
TGTGCCAGCAGCCAAGGACGGAGCACTGAAGCTTTCTTT
>TRBV7-6|TRBJ1-5|-|-
CASSLDTWGLGNQPQHF
TGTGCCAGCAGCTTAGATACTTGGGGACTAGGCAATCAGCCCCAGCATTTT
>TRBV2|TRBJ1-5|-|-
CASSEASGSNQPQHF
TGTGCCAGCAGTGAAGCGTCAGGGAGCAATCAGCCCCAGCATTTT
>TRBV10-3|TRBJ2-1|-|TRBD2
CAISLPGTSGGYYNEQFF
TGTGCCATCAGCCTTCCCGGGACTAGCGGGGGATACTACAATGAGCAGTTCTTC
>TRBV7-2|TRBJ2-4|-|-
CASSPPGQENIQYF
TGTGCCAGCAGCCCTCCGGGACAAGAAAACATTCAGTACTTC
>TRBV7-3|TRBJ2-1|-|TRBD2
CASSSRAGASYNEQFF
TGTGCCAGCAGCTCGAGAGCGGGGGCCTCCTACAATGAGCAGTTCTTC
>TRBV25-1|TRBJ2-1|-|TRBD2
CASSLAGGHEQFF
TGTGCCAGCAGTCTGGCGGGGGGGCATGAGCAGTTCTTC
>TRBV6-5|TRBJ1-5|-|-
CASSPHTGWNQPQHF
TGTGCCAGCAGCCCTCATACAGGGTGGAATCAGCCCCAGCATTTT
>TRBV23-1|TRBJ1-5|few|TRBD1
CATSDREDQPQHF
TGCGCCACCTCTGACAGGGAGGATCAGCCCCAGCATTTT
>TRBV11-3|TRBJ2-7|-|TRBD2
CASSLGPRGSEQYF
TGTGCCAGCAGCTTAGGGCCGCGGGGGAGCGAGCAGTACTTC
>TRBV10-3|TRBJ2-1|-|TRBD2
CAISATSGGRSSYNEQFF
TGTGCCATCAGTGCTACTAGCGGGGGCCGAAGCTCCTACAATGAGCAGTTCTTC
>TRBV6-6|TRBJ2-7|-|TRBD1
CASSYSPGTGPREQYF
TGTGCCAGCAGTTACTCTCCCGGGACAGGGCCGCGAGAGCAGTACTTC
>TRBV7-8|TRBJ2-2|-|-
CASSLNPTGELFF
TGTGCCAGCAGCTTAAATCCGACCGGGGAGCTGTTTTTT
>TRBV5-1|TRBJ1-4|-|TRBD1
CASSLGRTGTNEKLFF
TGCGCCAGCAGCTTGGGCAGGACAGGGACTAATGAAAAACTGTTTTTT
>TRBV12-2|TRBJ2-2|-|-
CASRLRLAGCSGELFF
TGTGCAAGTCGCTTAAGGCTAGCGGGGTGCTCCGGGGAGCTGTTTTTT
>TRBV5-4|TRBJ1-1|-|-
CASSLEGGRTEAFF
TGTGCCAGCAGCTTGGAGGGGGGTCGTACTGAAGCTTTCTTT
>TRBV27|TRBJ2-1|-|-
CASSLGPNSYNEQFF
TGTGCCAGCAGTTTAGGACCCAACTCCTACAATGAGCAGTTCTTC
>TRBV4-1|TRBJ1-5|-|-
CASSQDRRRQPQHF
TGCGCCAGCAGCCAAGATCGCCGGAGGCAGCCCCAGCATTTT
>TRBV4-2|TRBJ2-7|-|-
CASSPQGYEQYF
TGTGCCAGCAGCCCTCAGGGGTACGAGCAGTACTTC
>TRBV9|TRBJ2-2|-|-
CASSEPYAGELFF
TGTGCCAGCAGCGAACCCTACGCCGGGGAGCTGTTTTTT
>TRBV2|TRBJ1-5|-|-
CASSSTGYSNQPQHF
TGTGCCAGCAGTTCGACAGGTTATAGCAATCAGCCCCAGCATTTT
>TRBV7-2|TRBJ2-3|-|-
CASSLDTYTDTQYF
TGTGCCAGCAGCTTAGACACGTACACAGATACGCAGTATTTT
>TRBV7-9|TRBJ2-7|-|-
CASSSWAGGFGEQYF
TGTGCCAGCAGTTCATGGGCAGGCGGGTTCGGCGAGCAGTACTTC
>TRBV7-2|TRBJ2-3|-|TRBD2
CASSLVVGGAGSTDTQYF
TGTGCCAGCAGCTTAGTGGTCGGGGGGGCTGGGAGCACAGATACGCAGTATTTT
>TRBV4-2|TRBJ2-2|-|-
CASSPLYAGELFF
TGTGCCAGCAGCCCCCTCTACGCCGGGGAGCTGTTTTTT
>TRBV5-1|TRBJ2-7|-|-
CASSLRGYEQYF
TGCGCCAGCAGCTTGAGGGGGTACGAGCAGTACTTC
>TRBV4-2|TRBJ2-5|-|TRBD2
CASSWSGSQETQYF
TGTGCCAGCAGCTGGAGCGGGAGCCAAGAGACCCAGTACTTC
>TRBV30|TRBJ2-2|-|-
CAWGFYGDLVRNTGELFF
TGTGCCTGGGGCTTTTACGGGGACCTGGTACGGAACACCGGGGAGCTGTTTTTT
>TRBV10-3|TRBJ1-5|-|-
CAMASGWEQPQHF
TGTGCCATGGCGTCGGGCTGGGAACAGCCCCAGCATTTT
>TRBV19|TRBJ1-1|-|-
CASKGEGRGEAFF
TGTGCCAGTAAGGGGGAGGGGCGTGGTGAAGCTTTCTTT
>TRBV5-1|TRBJ1-2|-|-
CASGGTGRAYGYTF
TGCGCCAGCGGGGGAACAGGGAGGGCCTATGGCTACACCTTC
>TRBV28|TRBJ2-5|-|-
CASSRFGQGETQYF
TGTGCCAGCAGTAGATTCGGGCAGGGAGAGACCCAGTACTTC
>TRBV9|TRBJ1-1|-|-
CASSARSLITEAFF
TGTGCCAGCAGCGCGCGGTCCCTGATTACTGAAGCTTTCTTT
>TRBV5-1|TRBJ2-4|-|-
CASSVRGRENIQYF
TGCGCCAGCAGTGTGAGGGGGAGAGAAAACATTCAGTACTTC
>TRBV11-1|TRBJ1-1|-|TRBD1
CASSLGTAILLNTEAFF
TGTGCCAGCAGCCTAGGGACAGCCATATTATTGAACACTGAAGCTTTCTTT
>TRBV19|TRBJ1-2|-|-
CASSWQSPYGYTF
TGTGCCAGTAGCTGGCAGAGTCCCTATGGCTACACCTTC
>TRBV4-2|TRBJ2-2|-|-
CASSQVSGTGELFF
TGTGCCAGCAGCCAAGTTAGTGGCACCGGGGAGCTGTTTTTT
>TRBV10-1|TRBJ2-5|-|TRBD2
CASSVSTSGKETQYF
TGCGCCAGCAGTGTTTCGACTAGCGGAAAAGAGACCCAGTACTTC
>TRBV29-1|TRBJ1-2|-|TRBD1
CSVWDRGDDYGYTF
TGCAGCGTGTGGGACAGGGGTGATGACTATGGCTACACCTTC